The rows below give T cell receptor beta chains drawn from one sample of a study of blood T cell repertoires in COVID-19. Measured with immunoSEQ multiplex PCR; TCRdb has only the in-frame clones, and not every one. This sample carries 150,000 to 200,000 clones, approximately 90% of them seen once, and the ten largest clones take 3.5% to 4.5%. The sample taken for sequencing was peripheral blood. The receptor set was obtained from a man younger than 35 with active or convalescent COVID-19. CDR3s leave out the opening cysteine and the closing phenylalanine or tryptophan.

v_gene: TRBV6-7
CDR3aa: ASLTGENSPLH

v_gene: TRBV6-5
CDR3aa: ASSRDSPSGNTIY

v_gene: TRBV29-1
CDR3aa: SAPPRYQETQY

v_gene: TRBV6-5
CDR3aa: ATRDTGGSSPLH

v_gene: TRBV11-3
CDR3aa: ASSLYIDTEAF

v_gene: TRBV6-5
CDR3aa: ASRPQEIVTDTQY

v_gene: TRBV19
CDR3aa: ASSAGTSGASEQY

v_gene: TRBV10-3
CDR3aa: AISEGTSGSYEQY

v_gene: TRBV4-1
CDR3aa: ASSLGTGGTNEKLF

v_gene: TRBV7-8
CDR3aa: ASSLGTVGNTIY

v_gene: TRBV7-2
CDR3aa: ASSLQGGNTIY

v_gene: TRBV28
CDR3aa: ASRPPGQVHYGYT

v_gene: TRBV7-9
CDR3aa: ASSLAGTGDKGEKLF

v_gene: TRBV5-8
CDR3aa: ASSFKGHSSNQPQH

v_gene: TRBV9
CDR3aa: ASSPQPGELDFEKLF

v_gene: TRBV21-1
CDR3aa: ASSPPEDSFFPSYEQY

v_gene: TRBV30
CDR3aa: AWSSAGVADTQY

v_gene: TRBV19
CDR3aa: ASSMRLADSYEQY

v_gene: TRBV15
CDR3aa: ATSRDLLAGGLNTEAF

v_gene: TRBV27
CDR3aa: ASSLSGGKRAIGGYT

v_gene: TRBV9
CDR3aa: ASSVASTSYEQY

v_gene: TRBV28
CDR3aa: ASSSQGAGSTEAF

v_gene: TRBV2
CDR3aa: ASTTSGGNIQY

v_gene: TRBV28
CDR3aa: ASSLQETQY

v_gene: TRBV6-5
CDR3aa: ASSPPAGLNTEAF

v_gene: TRBV24-1
CDR3aa: ATRDTSTDTQY

v_gene: TRBV20-1
CDR3aa: SASEGALEGYT

v_gene: TRBV24-1
CDR3aa: ATSDPTGGNTEAF

v_gene: TRBV28
CDR3aa: ASSLGLVYEQY

v_gene: TRBV28
CDR3aa: ASSRGGTDTQY

v_gene: TRBV12-3/TRBV12-4
CDR3aa: ASEVSGAGELF

v_gene: TRBV19
CDR3aa: ASRLDRGHNSPLH